This TCR beta chain was obtained from a study of identical twins. Findings and caveats of the study: Models came in too low on out-of-frame TCR alpha sharing in monozygotic twins.

TCRdb called the 5' RACE reads again in MiXCR, with one record for every CDR3 protein. The sample records hundreds of thousands of distinct CDR3 sequences, 21% being singletons. V gave up 4 bases and J gave up 4 bases; unmatched junction bases: 5. The CDR3 spans 15 residues. Germline V lookup: CDR1 SGHAT, CDR2 FQNNGV. On this clonotype: Its antigen is still unknown.

The same specimen was also included in a second study, on T cells expressing NK-cell markers.

The sample was PBMCs. This sequence originates from a woman younger than 30 in good health. The chain recombines TRBV11-2 with TRBJ2-7, with 12 bases matching TRBD2. The CDR3 loop is CASSWTSGNVYEQYF. CDR3 DNA sequence: TGTGCCAGCAGCTGGACTAGCGGGAACGTGTACGAGCAGTACTTC.